The rows below give T cell receptor beta chains drawn from one sample of a study of T cell responses to AZD1222 COVID-19 vaccine. Some clones are missing from TCRdb's copy, which holds only in-frame ones; the method was immunoSEQ multiplex PCR. Of approximately 200,000 clones in the sample, approximately 94% were seen once. Sequencing used peripheral blood, obtained 28 days after the second AZD1222 dose. Receptors originate from an adult who received the AZD1222 COVID-19 vaccine. CDR3s include the opening cysteine and the closing phenylalanine or tryptophan. D genes are given only for firm matches. Clone size is given for some rows only: seen once, a few or many times, or a class if the clone is expanded.

TRBV30	TRBJ2-4	NA	NA	TGTGCCTGGAGCGTCGTGGCCGGACGGTTGCAAAACATTCAGTACTTC	CAWSVVAGRLQNIQYF
TRBV28	TRBJ2-3	NA	NA	TGTGCCAGCAGTCCCCGGGGTGGGACAGATACGCAGTATTTT	CASSPRGGTDTQYF
TRBV6-2/TRBV6-3	TRBJ2-3	TRBD1	medium-sized	TGTGCCAGCAGTTATAGGGACAGGAGCACAGATACGCAGTATTTT	CASSYRDRSTDTQYF
TRBV2	TRBJ2-2	NA	NA	TGTGCCAGCAGTGAGCTGGGGAGAGGCACCGGGGAGCTGTTTTTT	CASSELGRGTGELFF
TRBV28	TRBJ2-7	TRBD1	NA	TGTGCCAGCAGGACGGGACAGGGACTCTACGAGCAGTACTTC	CASRTGQGLYEQYF
TRBV5-1	TRBJ2-3	TRBD1	NA	TGCGCCAGCACCCAGGGACAGGGGTTGACAGATACGCAGTATTTT	CASTQGQGLTDTQYF
TRBV18	TRBJ1-1	NA	NA	TGTGCCAGCTCACCACAGGCAGCTTTCGGTTTCTTT	CASSPQAAFGFF
TRBV2	TRBJ2-3	NA	NA	TGTGCCAGCACCCCTGTGAGTAGCGAAGCAGATACGCAGTATTTT	CASTPVSSEADTQYF
TRBV7-2	TRBJ2-3	NA	NA	TGTGCCAGCAGCTCCCGGCCCCCCCCAGATACGCAGTATTTT	CASSSRPPPDTQYF
TRBV18	TRBJ1-5	NA	NA	TGTGCCAGCTCACCGGGTGTGAATCAGCCCCAGCATTTT	CASSPGVNQPQHF
TRBV24-1	TRBJ1-1	NA	NA	TGTGCCACCAGTGACCGTTCTGAAGCTTTCTTT	CATSDRSEAFF
TRBV23-1	TRBJ1-5	NA	NA	TGCGCCAGCAGTCAATTCTTTTCGGGGGCACTGCCCCAGCATTTT	CASSQFFSGALPQHF
TRBV27	TRBJ1-5	TRBD1	NA	TGTGCCAGCAGATTAGGACAGGGACATCAGCCCCAGCATTTT	CASRLGQGHQPQHF
TRBV5-6	TRBJ2-5	TRBD2	NA	TGTGCCAGCAGCCCCGGGACTAGCGGGGGGGAGACCCAGTACTTC	CASSPGTSGGETQYF
TRBV30	TRBJ2-1	NA	NA	TGTGCCTGGAGTGTATCGGCGATTGAGCAGTTCTTC	CAWSVSAIEQFF
TRBV5-1	TRBJ1-4	TRBD1	NA	TGCGCCAGCAGCATTGGGACAGGGGGCCGGGGTGAAAAACTGTTTTTT	CASSIGTGGRGEKLFF
TRBV7-8	TRBJ1-5	NA	NA	TGTGCCAGCAGCTTAAGGGGTGGAAGCAATCAGCCCCAGCATTTT	CASSLRGGSNQPQHF
TRBV6-5	TRBJ1-2	NA	NA	TGTGCCAGCAGTTACTCGGGACGGACTTATGGCTACACCTTC	CASSYSGRTYGYTF
TRBV7-2	TRBJ1-1	NA	NA	TGTGCCAGCAGCTCCCGGCCGGGACAACTGAACACTGAAGCTTTCTTT	CASSSRPGQLNTEAFF
TRBV18	TRBJ2-5	NA	few	TGTGCCAGCTCACCACCGGAGGGGATGGGACAAGAGACCCAGTACTTC	CASSPPEGMGQETQYF
TRBV11-3	TRBJ2-3	NA	once	TGTGCCAGCAGCCTGATGTCCGGTACGCAGTATTTT	CASSLMSGTQYF
TRBV29-1	TRBJ1-5	TRBD1	NA	TGCAGCGTTGAATGGAGGGGGACAGCTAACAATCAGCCCCAGCATTTT	CSVEWRGTANNQPQHF
TRBV12-3/TRBV12-4	TRBJ1-5	NA	NA	TGTGCCAGCAGCTGGTTCAGGGTCCAGCCCCAGCATTTT	CASSWFRVQPQHF
TRBV18	TRBJ2-1	NA	NA	TGTGCCAGCTCACCAGACACCTACAATGAGCAGTTCTTC	CASSPDTYNEQFF
TRBV6-5	TRBJ1-6	NA	NA	TGTGCCAGCAGTTACGAGCGGGGACGGTCATCCCTCCACTTT	CASSYERGRSSLHF
TRBV9	TRBJ2-1	TRBD1	NA	TGTGCCAGCAGCTTAGCCGGACAGGCGATTTACAATGAGCAGTTCTTC	CASSLAGQAIYNEQFF
TRBV6-5	TRBJ1-2	TRBD1	NA	TGTGCCAGCAGGGACAGGGGAGGCTACACCTTC	CASRDRGGYTF
TRBV18	TRBJ2-7	NA	NA	TGTGCCAGCTCACCCAAGGCAAATGGGGAAGGCGAGCAGTACTTC	CASSPKANGEGEQYF
TRBV5-1	TRBJ2-7	TRBD2	NA	TGCGCCAGCAGCCGGGGGACTACCACCTACGAGCAGTACTTC	CASSRGTTTYEQYF
TRBV7-9	TRBJ2-2	NA	NA	TGTGCCAGCAGCCCTCGTGAGCTGCCCGGGGAGCTGTTTTTT	CASSPRELPGELFF
TRBV7-2	TRBJ1-3	NA	NA	TGTGCCAGCAGCTCGCTCCAATATGCACGCTCTGGAAACACCATATATTTT	CASSSLQYARSGNTIYF
TRBV15	TRBJ1-2	NA	once	TGTGCCACCAGCAGTACCGGGACGGCTTATGGCTACACCTTC	CATSSTGTAYGYTF
TRBV30	TRBJ2-3	NA	NA	TGTGCCTGGAGTTCGGTGGTCACAGATACGCAGTATTTT	CAWSSVVTDTQYF
TRBV10-3	TRBJ1-6	NA	NA	TGTGCCATCAGTCCCTTGGGGGGGGATTCACCCCTCCACTTT	CAISPLGGDSPLHF
TRBV18	TRBJ2-1	TRBD2	few	TGTGCCAGCTCACCCGGGGGGAATGAGCAGTTCTTC	CASSPGGNEQFF
TRBV18	TRBJ2-3	TRBD2	once	TGTGCCAGCTCACCGACTAGCGGGGCAACAGATACGCAGTATTTT	CASSPTSGATDTQYF
TRBV4-1	TRBJ1-1	TRBD1	NA	TGCGCCAGCAGCCAAGCCCACCAGGGGGTAGATATGAACACTGAAGCTTTCTTT	CASSQAHQGVDMNTEAFF
TRBV6-5	TRBJ2-7	NA	NA	TGTGCCAGCAGTTCAACCAGATACGAGCAGTACTTC	CASSSTRYEQYF
TRBV27	TRBJ1-1	NA	NA	TGTGCCAGCAGGACAGAAACGGGGAACACTGAAGCTTTCTTT	CASRTETGNTEAFF
TRBV4-1	TRBJ2-3	NA	NA	TGCGCCAGCAGCCAAGATGATTTTGGGGGGATCACAGATACGCAGTATTTT	CASSQDDFGGITDTQYF
TRBV27	TRBJ1-2	NA	NA	TGTGCCAGCAGTTTAAGTAGGGCAATCGCCTATGGCTACACCTTC	CASSLSRAIAYGYTF
TRBV29-1	TRBJ1-2	TRBD1	few	TGCAGCGTTGATACCCTCGACAGGGGCACCTATGGCTACACCTTC	CSVDTLDRGTYGYTF
TRBV9	TRBJ2-3	TRBD2	NA	TGTGCCAGCACCTCGGGGGGGACTAGGTATGCAGATACGCAGTATTTT	CASTSGGTRYADTQYF
TRBV2	TRBJ2-5	TRBD2	NA	TGTGCCAGCAGTCCCGGTGTTCTAGCGGAAGATCAAGAGACCCAGTACTTC	CASSPGVLAEDQETQYF
TRBV15	TRBJ1-5	NA	once	TGTGCCACCAGCTCCCGGGACGGGAATCAGCCCCAGCATTTT	CATSSRDGNQPQHF
TRBV19	TRBJ1-2	NA	few	TGTGCCAGTAGTCCTCGAAGGGACACCCTAATCTATGGCTACACCTTC	CASSPRRDTLIYGYTF
TRBV2	TRBJ2-5	NA	NA	TGTGCCAGCAGTGCGGTAGCGCAAGAGACCCAGTACTTC	CASSAVAQETQYF
TRBV6-6	TRBJ2-3	NA	NA	TGTGCCAGCAGCGGGGAGTTGGCCGGCCCCCCAGATACGCAGTATTTT	CASSGELAGPPDTQYF
TRBV4-3	TRBJ1-2	TRBD1	NA	TGCGCCAGCAGCCAAGATCGGCAGGGGGGGTATGGCTACACCTTC	CASSQDRQGGYGYTF
TRBV7-8	TRBJ2-7	TRBD1	NA	TGTGCCAGCAGCGTGACAGGGGGCTTCAACGAGCAGTACTTC	CASSVTGGFNEQYF
TRBV19	TRBJ1-3	NA	NA	TGTGCCAGTAAACGGCAGGGTGGCGTGGACTCTGGAAACACCATATATTTT	CASKRQGGVDSGNTIYF
TRBV7-6	TRBJ2-3	TRBD2	NA	TGTGCCAGCAGCCCCTCACCCGGGACTAGCATAGCGGATACGCAGTATTTT	CASSPSPGTSIADTQYF
TRBV4-1	TRBJ1-1	TRBD1	NA	TGCGCCAGCAGCCAAGACCACCGGAATACCAGGGGGACTGAAGCTTTCTTT	CASSQDHRNTRGTEAFF
TRBV6-2/TRBV6-3	TRBJ2-7	NA	NA	TGTGCCAGCAGTTACACCACCTACGAGCAGTACTTC	CASSYTTYEQYF
TRBV6-2/TRBV6-3	TRBJ1-2	NA	NA	TGTGCCAGCAGTTACCCCCTTGGACGGCCCGAGGAGGGCTACACCTTC	CASSYPLGRPEEGYTF
TRBV19	TRBJ1-5	NA	NA	TGTGCCAGTAGTACCCTCAACGGATTCGATCAGCCCCAGCATTTT	CASSTLNGFDQPQHF
TRBV5-1	TRBJ1-2	TRBD1	NA	TGCGCCAGCAGCTTAGGACAGGCAGTCGATGGCTACACCTTC	CASSLGQAVDGYTF